A selection of T cell receptor beta chains follows, all from one sample in a study of neurological immune-mediated disorders. TCRdb processed the 5' RACE reads anew with MiXCR; each CDR3 protein has one entry. The top ten clones hold less than 5.5% of a sample with fewer than 60,000 distinct CDR3 sequences, around 14% of them seen once. Source material: PBMCs. The source of these receptors is a male donor with HTLV-1-associated myelopathy (HAM/TSP). Each CDR3 is given with its conserved first and last residue. A D gene is named only where the DNA matches it firmly. Clone size, where shown, is once, few, many, or a class for clones that have expanded.

CDR3nt | CDR3aa | j_gene | v_gene | abundance | d_gene
TGCAGCTCCCGGGACAGGGGCAATTCACCCCTCCACTTT | CSSRDRGNSPLHF | TRBJ1-6 | TRBV20-1 | NA | TRBD1
TGTGCCAGCAGATATCAGCGGAACACAGATACGCAGTATTTT | CASRYQRNTDTQYF | TRBJ2-3 | TRBV7-8 | many | NA
TGTGCCAGCGGGGGGACAGGGTACAATGAGCAGTTCTTC | CASGGTGYNEQFF | TRBJ2-1 | TRBV25-1 | many | TRBD1
TGTGCCAGCAGTTACACAGGGGACCAAGCGACCCAGTTCTTC | CASSYTGDQATQFF | TRBJ2-1 | TRBV27 | NA | TRBD1
TGCAGTGCTAGGGGACAGGGGAGGGACTATGGCTACACCTTC | CSARGQGRDYGYTF | TRBJ1-2 | TRBV20-1 | many | TRBD1
TGCGCCAGCAGGGAAGAGACAGGGTGGAACTACGAGCAGTACTTC | CASREETGWNYEQYF | TRBJ2-7 | TRBV5-1 | many | TRBD1
TGCGCCAGCAGCTTGGACACAGATACGCAGTATTTT | CASSLDTDTQYF | TRBJ2-3 | TRBV5-1 | many | NA
TGTGCCAGCAGCCAAGCCGACAGGGCCGGGGAGCTGTTTTTT | CASSQADRAGELFF | TRBJ2-2 | TRBV3-1 | NA | TRBD1
TGTGCCAGCAGTGATAGCGGGGGGGCTGACACAGATACGCAGTATTTT | CASSDSGGADTDTQYF | TRBJ2-3 | TRBV6-4 | NA | TRBD2
TGCGCCAGCAGCTTTGACCGGGGCAGCCGAACCTATAATTCACCCCTCCACTTT | CASSFDRGSRTYNSPLHF | TRBJ1-6 | TRBV5-1 | many | NA
TGTGCCAGCAGTTTATCAACTAGCCTTGAGCAGTTCTTC | CASSLSTSLEQFF | TRBJ2-1 | TRBV12-3/TRBV12-4 | many | NA
TGCAGTGCTAGAGATCCCGTTAGTGGGAATCAGCCCCAGCATTTT | CSARDPVSGNQPQHF | TRBJ1-5 | TRBV20-1 | many | NA
TGCAGTGCTAGGACAGGGACATCAGGACGAGAGCCCCAGCATTTT | CSARTGTSGREPQHF | TRBJ1-5 | TRBV20-1 | many | TRBD1
TGTGCCAGCAGCACTAGGGCCTCTAATAACCGCACAGATACGCAGTATTTT | CASSTRASNNRTDTQYF | TRBJ2-3 | TRBV21-1 | NA | NA
TGTGCCAGCAGCTTATTAGTGGGGGGGGCCACAGATACGCAGTATTTT | CASSLLVGGATDTQYF | TRBJ2-3 | TRBV7-6 | NA | NA
TGTGCCACCAGCAGAGCCAGGGCAGGGAGGCAGCCCCAGCATTTT | CATSRARAGRQPQHF | TRBJ1-5 | TRBV15 | many | NA
TGCAGTGCGACCTGGGACAGAGATCAGCCCCAGCATTTT | CSATWDRDQPQHF | TRBJ1-5 | TRBV20-1 | few | TRBD1
TGTGCCAGTACCTCGATCGGACGGCCCCAGCATTTT | CASTSIGRPQHF | TRBJ1-5 | TRBV19 | many | NA
TGTGCCACCAGCAGTCCAGTCAGCGGGCAGGACGTTCGCAATCAGCCCCAGCATTTT | CATSSPVSGQDVRNQPQHF | TRBJ1-5 | TRBV15 | many | NA
TGCAGTGCTAGTCCACCCGGACTAGCGGGGGACCACAATGAGCAGTTCTTC | CSASPPGLAGDHNEQFF | TRBJ2-1 | TRBV20-1 | many | TRBD2
TGCGCCAGCAGCGCGCGTGACGGATTCTACAATGAGCAGTTCTTC | CASSARDGFYNEQFF | TRBJ2-1 | TRBV5-1 | many | NA
TGCGCCAGCAGCTTGGAGGCAGGGGGCGCGGACGAGCAGTACTTC | CASSLEAGGADEQYF | TRBJ2-7 | TRBV5-1 | many | TRBD1
TGCAGTGCTAGAGATTCTCGAGGGGCCCGTGGCTACACCTTC | CSARDSRGARGYTF | TRBJ1-2 | TRBV20-1 | NA | NA
TGTGCCAGCAGCGTGCCCCGGGACCCGAATCAGCCCCAGCATTTT | CASSVPRDPNQPQHF | TRBJ1-5 | TRBV9 | many | NA
TGTGCCAGCAGTCCCGGGACAGGGGTTAGGGGAACTGAAGCTTTCTTT | CASSPGTGVRGTEAFF | TRBJ1-1 | TRBV28 | many | TRBD1
TGTGCCAGCAGCTTTCGGACGGGAAACTACAATGAGCAGTTCTTC | CASSFRTGNYNEQFF | TRBJ2-1 | TRBV7-9 | many | NA
TGTGCCACCAGCAGAGATAGTCAGAAGAACTATGGCTACACCTTC | CATSRDSQKNYGYTF | TRBJ1-2 | TRBV15 | many | NA
TGTGCCAGCTCACCGCTAGCGGGGGGTTACAATGAGCAGTTCTTC | CASSPLAGGYNEQFF | TRBJ2-1 | TRBV18 | NA | TRBD2
TGTGCCAGCAGCCCCGTCTCTTCCTCCTCCTATAATTCACCCCTCCACTTT | CASSPVSSSSYNSPLHF | TRBJ1-6 | TRBV7-6 | many | NA
TGTGCCAGCAGCTTTGGGGTCGGGTACCAAGAGACCCAGTACTTC | CASSFGVGYQETQYF | TRBJ2-5 | TRBV7-2 | many | NA
TGTGCCATCAGTGTTCGGGCGGGGGGGCCAGATACGCAGTATTTT | CAISVRAGGPDTQYF | TRBJ2-3 | TRBV10-3 | many | TRBD2
TGTGCCAGCAGCTTAGAGGGGACTAGCGGGGGGGCTGTGGAGACCCAGTACTTC | CASSLEGTSGGAVETQYF | TRBJ2-5 | TRBV7-2 | many | TRBD2
TGCAGTGCTGGCCTTGGAGAGACCCAGTACTTC | CSAGLGETQYF | TRBJ2-5 | TRBV20-1 | many | NA
TGTGCCAGCAGTTACTCACGACTACTCTTTAATGAAAAACTGTTTTTT | CASSYSRLLFNEKLFF | TRBJ1-4 | TRBV6-5 | many | NA
TGTGCCAGCAGTTACACATCGGGGCCAAACGCTGAAGCTTTCTTT | CASSYTSGPNAEAFF | TRBJ1-1 | TRBV12-3/TRBV12-4 | few | NA